Following are 23 T cell receptor beta chains from one sample sequenced in a study of identical twins. TCRdb reanalysed the 5' RACE reads using MiXCR and keeps one entry per CDR3 protein. The sample consists of under 500,000 distinct CDR3 sequences, around an eighth of them appearing once. This sample also belongs to another study, concerning yellow fever vaccine responses in identical twins.

The sample comprised CD4+ T cells sorted from blood. The receptors originated from a woman younger than 30 in good health.

This sequence joins TRBV6-1 and TRBJ2-1; 7 bases fit TRBD2. The trim removed 6 bases at V and 8 bases at J, leaving 13 bases unmatched. Germline V gives CDR1 MNHNS, CDR2 SASEGT. CDR3 length: 15 residues. The CDR3 loop reads CASRVAGGGTHEQFF. The DNA for the CDR3 is TGTGCCAGCAGAGTCGCAGGCGGGGGAACTCATGAGCAGTTCTTC.

This clonotype occurred a few times. CDR3 nucleotide sequence: TGTGCCAGCAGTTATCGGGACAGGGGGTTCTACGAGCAGTACTTC. This encodes CASSYRDRGFYEQYF. The gene calls are TRBV6-5 and TRBJ2-7; 11 bases agree with TRBD1. Trimming took 3 bases from V and 3 from J; bases not matched to a gene: 4. The germline CDR1 and CDR2 sequences are MNHEY and SVGAGI. This CDR3 has 15 residues.

V gene TRBV7-2 combines with J gene TRBJ2-1; TRBD1 might be the D (5 bases). The V end was cut by 5 bases, the J end by 7 bases, with 21 bases between. Germline V CDR1 and CDR2: SGHTA, FQGNSA. The CDR3 sequence is 16 residues long. CDR3 DNA: TGTGCCAGCAGCCTACAATCACTGGGGAAGGGGAATGAGCAGTTCTTC. This translates into CASSLQSLGKGNEQFF.

This clonotype was observed at least ten times. The chain joins TRBV11-1 to TRBJ2-1, with 8 bases identical to TRBD1. Per the germline V gene, CDR1 is SGHAT and CDR2 is FQDESV (reference sequence). CDR3 size: 16 residues. V lost 5 bases and J lost 7; bases outside the gene matches: 13. CDR3 region: CASSAQGATFGNEQFF. CDR3 DNA: TGTGCCAGCAGCGCGCAGGGGGCTACTTTTGGGAATGAGCAGTTCTTC.

The sample holds a few counts of this clonotype. This chain uses TRBV4-3 with TRBJ2-2, with TRBD1 matching over 8 bases. The CDR3 sequence is 14 residues long. The V gene end was trimmed by 8 bases and the J gene end by 8 bases; junction bases not matched to a gene: 10. CDR1 and CDR2 (germline): LGHNA, YSLEER. CDR3 residues: CASRQGLTTGELFF. Here the CDR3 DNA reads TGCGCCAGCCGACAGGGGTTGACCACGGGGGAGCTGTTTTTT.

A few counts support this clonotype. V usage is TRBV5-1 and J usage is TRBJ2-2; the D gene is possibly TRBD2 (5 bases). The germline V and J ends were trimmed by 0 bases and 2 bases, with 11 bases remaining between them. The germline V gene has CDR1 SGHRS and CDR2 YFSETQ. The CDR3 has 16 residues. The CDR3 DNA is TGCGCCAGCAGCTTGGGTTTAGCGTTCAACACCGGGGAGCTGTTTTTT. The encoded protein is CASSLGLAFNTGELFF.

The V and J genes are TRBV28 and TRBJ2-1; D is unclear. V gave up 6 bases and J gave up 4 bases, with 7 bases separating them. This CDR3 comprises 12 residues. Germline V gene lookup returns CDR1 MDHEN and CDR2 SYDVKM. CDR3 region: CASSDRYNEQFF. The CDR3 nucleotides are TGTGCCAGCAGCGATCGTTACAATGAGCAGTTCTTC.

This clonotype was detected only a few times. This CDR3 is CAISGFNEQFF. Here the CDR3 DNA reads TGTGCCATCAGTGGATTTAATGAGCAGTTCTTC. The chain combines TRBV10-3 with TRBJ2-1, with D unclear. V lost 4 bases and J 7 bases, leaving 5 bases between the germline ends. The CDR3 loop spans 11 amino acids. Germline CDR1 and CDR2: ENHRY and SYGVKD.

In this sample, this clonotype turned up many times. The chain joins TRBV5-1 to TRBJ2-7, with 11 bases matching TRBD1. This CDR3 is built from 16 residues. With 4 bases clipped from V and 4 bases from J, the junction kept 10 bases outside the gene matches. Germline V gene lookup returns CDR1 SGHRS and CDR2 YFSETQ. CDR3 sequence reads: CASSTGQGVALYEQYF. CDR3 DNA sequence: TGCGCCAGCAGCACGGGACAGGGGGTTGCGTTATACGAGCAGTACTTC.

The table lists this clonotype with a few counts. The rearrangement joins TRBV12-3 or TRBV12-4 to TRBJ2-1, with 10 bases matching TRBD1. V was clipped by 6 bases and J by 4 bases; unmatched bases: 3. The CDR3 contains 14 residues. The CDR3 nucleotides read TGTGCCAGCAGACGGACAGGGGGATACAATGAGCAGTTCTTC. It encodes CASRRTGGYNEQFF.

The chain recombines TRBV7-2 with TRBJ2-7, with 7 bases that match TRBD1. J was trimmed by 2 bases and V by 2 bases; bases with no gene match: 6. The germline gives CDR1 SGHTA, CDR2 FQGNSA. This CDR3 is 15 amino acids long. The CDR3 DNA reads TGTGCCAGCAGCTTAAGACAGGGTTTGCCCTACGAGCAGTACTTC. It codes for CASSLRQGLPYEQYF.

This clonotype was observed a handful of times. This chain connects TRBV14 to TRBJ2-1; 12 nucleotides align to TRBD2. Germline CDR1 SGHDN, CDR2 FVKESK. The CDR3 loop spans 19 amino acids. J gave up 2 bases and V 4 bases, and 12 bases lay outside the gene matches. In nucleotides, the CDR3 is TGTGCCAGCAGCCCCCAGGGAACTAGCGGGAGGAAAACCTACAATGAGCAGTTCTTC. It codes for CASSPQGTSGRKTYNEQFF.

In this sample, this clonotype turned up a few times. The chain joins TRBV6-2 or TRBV6-3 to TRBJ2-3; D not certain. Germline V gene lookup returns CDR1 MNHEY and CDR2 SVGEGT. V was cut by 3 bases and J by 4 bases, with 5 bases left in between. The CDR3 length is 12 residues. CDR3: CASSYRSDTQYF. The DNA for the CDR3 is TGTGCCAGCAGTTATCGGTCAGATACGCAGTATTTT.

The table lists this clonotype with a few counts. The rearrangement uses TRBV10-2 and TRBJ2-1; 15 nucleotides match TRBD2. The germline V gene encodes CDR1 WSHSY and CDR2 SAAADI. The CDR3 has 15 amino acids. The trim removed 5 bases at V and 10 bases at J, leaving 6 bases unmatched. CDR3 sequence: CASSIPGLAGGEQFF. CDR3 coding DNA: TGCGCCAGCAGTATACCGGGACTAGCGGGAGGCGAGCAGTTCTTC.

V is TRBV20-1 and J is TRBJ2-3; 8 bases are a match to TRBD2. The germline V gene has CDR1 DFQATT and CDR2 SNEGSKA (reference sequence). The CDR3 has 15 amino acids. J was trimmed by 6 bases and V by 1 base; bases with no gene match: 9. This CDR3 reads CSARGGLASRDTQYF. The CDR3 nucleotides are TGCAGTGCTAGAGGCGGACTAGCCTCGAGGGATACGCAGTATTTT.

This chain connects TRBV7-9 to TRBJ2-6; D not certain. This CDR3 contains 17 residues. Trimming pared 6 bases from V and 3 bases from J, leaving 18 bases between. Germline V gene lookup returns CDR1 SEHNR and CDR2 FQNEAQ (reference sequence). Here the CDR3 reads CASRQNPRLFGANVLTF. In DNA, the CDR3 is TGTGCCAGCAGACAAAACCCCCGGTTGTTTGGGGCCAACGTCCTGACTTTC.

J is TRBJ2-3 and V is TRBV5-6; no clear D. Germline V CDR1 and CDR2: SGHDT, YYEEEE. V was clipped by 0 bases and J by 1 base, with 6 bases between them. The CDR3 covers 14 residues. CDR3: CASSLVVRTDTQYF. For the CDR3, the DNA is TGTGCCAGCAGCTTGGTCGTTCGCACAGATACGCAGTATTTT.

This clonotype was observed many times. This chain links TRBV9 with TRBJ1-1; D is unresolved. V was trimmed by 4 bases and J by 8 bases, leaving 18 bases between them. Germline V gene data show CDR1 as SGDLS and CDR2 as YYNGEE. CDR3 length: 14 amino acids. The CDR3 nucleotides read TGTGCCAGCAGCCCCCGTGCGGGTAAGGCGGAAGCTTTCTTT. Translating it yields CASSPRAGKAEAFF.

This clonotype was seen a handful of times. The V gene is TRBV6-4, the J gene TRBJ2-3; D unclear. Trimming shortened V by 0 bases and J by 5 bases, and 3 bases separated the two germline ends. This CDR3 spans 12 amino acids. CDR1 and CDR2 (germline): MRHNA, SNTAGT. The CDR3, as DNA: TGTGCCAGCAGTGACTCGTTAGATACGCAGTATTTT. It encodes CASSDSLDTQYF.

This rearrangement joins TRBV29-1 to TRBJ2-5, with D hard to call. Germline values: CDR1 SQVTM, CDR2 ANQGSEA. Trimming pared 5 bases from V and 7 bases from J, leaving 17 bases between. The CDR3 consists of 13 residues. The CDR3 coding sequence is TGCAGCGTTTGGGCAATTGGGAAAGGGACCCAGTACTTC. As protein: CSVWAIGKGTQYF.

The chain couples TRBV28 to TRBJ2-1; TRBD1 aligns across 7 bases. Per the germline V gene, CDR1 is MDHEN and CDR2 is SYDVKM. Trimming at V came to 6 bases and at J to 0 bases, leaving 11 bases not matched to a gene. The CDR3 sequence is 17 residues long. CDR3 coding DNA: TGTGCCAGCAGACCACTAGAGGGGGCCAGCTCCTACAATGAGCAGTTCTTC. As protein: CASRPLEGASSYNEQFF. Filled out from reference TRBV28 and TRBJ2-1, the complete variable domain reads DVKVTQSSRYLVKRTGEKVFLECVQDMDHENMFWYRQDPGLGLRLIYFSYDVKMKEKGDIPEGYSVSREKKERFSLILESASTNQTSMYLCASRPLEGASSYNEQFFGPGTRLTVL.

This chain links TRBV20-1 with TRBJ2-5, with D maybe TRBD1 (6 bases). There are 13 residues in the CDR3. V was cut by 6 bases and J by 2 bases, with 13 bases left in between. CDR1 and CDR2 (germline): DFQATT, SNEGSKA (reference sequence). The CDR3 is CSATGQQQETQYF. CDR3 nucleotides: TGCAGTGCGACCGGACAGCAGCAAGAGACCCAGTACTTC.

This clonotype was recorded a few times. The J gene is TRBJ1-6, the V gene TRBV27; D remains unclear. V dropped 3 bases and J dropped 6 bases, with 3 bases sitting between them. This CDR3 is 12 amino acids long. Germline V gene data show CDR1 as MNHEY and CDR2 as SMNVEV (reference sequence). The CDR3 DNA reads as TGTGCCAGCAGTTTCTCTAATTCACCCCTCCACTTT. It specifies CASSFSNSPLHF.